The clone carrying this T cell receptor beta chain has just a few counts. The data were taken from a study of blood T cell repertoires in COVID-19. The wider study: There were acute and convalescent COVID-19 samples, and they came from the United States, Italy and Spain. T cells, B-cell-depleted T cells, or PBMCs provided the cDNA or gDNA that served as material.

Germline CDR1 LNHNV, CDR2 YYDKDF (reference sequence). This CDR3 comprises 14 residues. V gave up 4 bases and J gave up 6 bases; unmatched junction bases: 8. Under the authors' procedure: Nucleated cell counts were estimated from reference gene primer amplification. Sequencing used immunoSEQ multiplex PCR; TCRdb keeps in-frame clones, though not all of them. V and J calls and clone size follow that table, whereas D and trimming were derived from the DNA. Of 130,000 to 150,000 clones in the sample, 80% to 85% were seen once. Sample: peripheral blood. The TCR originated in a human donor in a cohort sampled during active COVID-19. V and J are TRBV15 and TRBJ1-2; the match to TRBD1 covers 7 bases. The chain's CDR3 is CATSNSTGFHGYTF. The CDR3 coding sequence is TGTGCCACCAGCAACTCGACAGGGTTCCATGGCTACACCTTC.